These T cell receptor beta chains were read from a single sample in a study of shared clonotypes between healthy human individuals. Only in-frame clones appear in the TCRdb table, and some are missing; sequencing was by immunoSEQ multiplex PCR. The repertoire holds under 1,900,000 clones, with roughly 98.5% as singletons. The sequencing sample was made of naive CD4+ T cells sorted from blood. These receptors came from a man aged 30 to 39 in good health. CDR3s include the opening cysteine and the closing phenylalanine or tryptophan. Fields, in order: CDR3 protein, CDR3 DNA, D gene, clone size, J gene, V gene. D genes are given only for firm matches. Clone size is stated in some rows and not others, as once, few, many or a class when expanded.

CSVEERGKTTDTQYF	TGCAGCGTTGAGGAGAGGGGGAAGACCACAGATACGCAGTATTTT	NA	NA	TRBJ2-3	TRBV29-1
CASLPFHAGRNTHEQFF	TGTGCCAGCTTACCCTTCCACGCCGGACGAAATACCCATGAGCAGTTCTTC	NA	NA	TRBJ2-1	TRBV28
CASSPSGTYEQYF	TGTGCCAGCAGTCCTAGCGGCACCTACGAGCAGTACTTC	TRBD2	NA	TRBJ2-7	TRBV28
CASSLAAQGALTGELFF	TGCGCCAGCAGCTTGGCCGCACAGGGGGCGCTCACCGGGGAGCTGTTTTTT	TRBD1	NA	TRBJ2-2	TRBV5-1
CASRLASSYEQYF	TGTGCCAGCAGGTTAGCGAGCTCCTACGAGCAGTACTTC	NA	NA	TRBJ2-7	TRBV7-2
CASSLRGSGELFF	TGTGCCAGCAGTTTACGGGGTTCCGGGGAGCTGTTTTTT	NA	NA	TRBJ2-2	TRBV27
CASSYSSGRGTGELFF	TGTGCCAGCAGTTACTCGTCAGGGAGGGGTACCGGGGAGCTGTTTTTT	TRBD2	NA	TRBJ2-2	TRBV6-6
CASSETFGSYNEQFF	TGTGCCAGCAGCGAAACATTCGGGTCCTACAATGAGCAGTTCTTC	NA	NA	TRBJ2-1	TRBV9
CASSEGRTEAFF	TGTGCCAGCAGTGAGGGCAGGACTGAAGCTTTCTTT	NA	NA	TRBJ1-1	TRBV6-1
CSASPSETQYF	TGCAGTGCTTCCCCTAGCGAGACCCAGTACTTC	NA	NA	TRBJ2-5	TRBV20-1
CSVVTEKLFF	TGCAGCGTTGTAACTGAAAAACTGTTTTTT	NA	NA	TRBJ1-4	TRBV29-1
CASSWAFDSPQHF	TGTGCCAGCAGTTGGGCCTTTGATTCGCCCCAGCATTTT	NA	once	TRBJ1-5	TRBV27
CASRGHPQFEAFF	TGTGCCAGCCGCGGGCACCCGCAGTTTGAAGCTTTCTTT	NA	NA	TRBJ1-1	TRBV6-5
CASSLAGTFQETQYF	TGCGCCAGCAGCTTGGCAGGGACATTCCAAGAGACCCAGTACTTC	NA	NA	TRBJ2-5	TRBV5-1
CASSQTGGYTEAFF	TGTGCCAGCAGCCAAACAGGGGGCTACACTGAAGCTTTCTTT	TRBD1	once	TRBJ1-1	TRBV14
CASSLSGGGQETQYF	TGTGCCAGCAGCTTATCAGGGGGCGGGCAAGAGACCCAGTACTTC	TRBD1	NA	TRBJ2-5	TRBV5-4
CASRGTGGGGGELFF	TGTGCCAGCAGGGGGACAGGGGGCGGAGGCGGGGAGCTGTTTTTT	TRBD1	NA	TRBJ2-2	TRBV2
CASSSIQGVNEQYF	TGTGCCAGCAGCTCGATTCAGGGGGTTAACGAGCAGTACTTC	TRBD1	NA	TRBJ2-7	TRBV11-2
CASSLVVGTENQPQHF	TGTGCCAGCAGCTTAGTAGTTGGGACAGAAAATCAGCCCCAGCATTTT	TRBD1	NA	TRBJ1-5	TRBV7-9
CASSQVRVQETQYF	TGTGCCAGCAGCCAAGTTCGGGTTCAAGAGACCCAGTACTTC	NA	once	TRBJ2-5	TRBV14
CASSFWTQGSSYEQYF	TGTGCCAGCAGTTTTTGGACACAGGGGAGTTCATACGAGCAGTACTTC	TRBD1	NA	TRBJ2-7	TRBV28
CSAIRDSSNTGELFF	TGCAGCGCCATCCGGGACTCGTCGAACACCGGGGAGCTGTTTTTT	NA	NA	TRBJ2-2	TRBV29-1
CASGQANYGYTF	TGTGCCAGTGGACAGGCTAACTATGGCTACACCTTC	TRBD1	NA	TRBJ1-2	TRBV19
CASSPLGSPPDTQYF	TGTGCCAGCAGCCCTTTAGGATCCCCACCAGATACGCAGTATTTT	NA	NA	TRBJ2-3	TRBV9
CASSLGRGSEQYF	TGTGCCAGCAGCTTGGGGAGAGGGAGCGAGCAGTACTTC	NA	NA	TRBJ2-7	TRBV5-4
CASSIEAGRPNTEAFF	TGTGCCAGTAGTATAGAAGCGGGACGGCCGAACACTGAAGCTTTCTTT	NA	NA	TRBJ1-1	TRBV19
CASSLEVSYNEQFF	TGTGCCAGCAGCTTGGAGGTGAGCTACAATGAGCAGTTCTTC	NA	NA	TRBJ2-1	TRBV5-6
CASSYSGGAGDEQYF	TGTGCCAGCAGTTACTCGGGGGGAGCGGGCGACGAGCAGTACTTC	NA	NA	TRBJ2-7	TRBV6-6
CASSLWSRGLTSGKSYEQYF	TGCGCCAGCAGCCTATGGTCCCGGGGGTTGACTAGCGGGAAATCCTACGAGCAGTACTTC	TRBD2	NA	TRBJ2-7	TRBV4-1
CASSLIRENGYTF	TGCGCCAGCAGCTTGATCAGGGAGAATGGCTACACCTTC	NA	once	TRBJ1-2	TRBV5-1